This T cell receptor (beta chain) is from a study of T cells in Graves' hyperthyroidism and ophthalmopathy. Findings and caveats of the study: A model using 13 V-J features told ophthalmopathy apart from stable hyperthyroidism.

TCR beta CDR3 regions were amplified from RNA transcripts. Using the HTBI primer set, a first-round RT-PCR was run on the TCR CDR3. TCRdb processed the multiplex PCR reads anew with MiXCR; each CDR3 protein has one entry. The table lists hundreds of thousands of distinct CDR3 sequences, around 15% of them singletons. This clonotype has ten or more counts. The target antigen is unknown. A patient was excluded if there was uncontrolled infection, other autoimmune disease, pregnancy or lactation. The CDR3 sequence is 10 residues long. Trimming took 3 bases from V and 7 from J, leaving 6 bases between them. Per the germline V gene, CDR1 is SQVTM and CDR2 is ANQGSEA.

This receptor was obtained from a woman aged 60-70 years with Graves' ophthalmopathy. Sequencing used blood. This chain uses TRBV29-1 with TRBJ1-2; D remains ambiguous. This chain's CDR3 is CSVESFGYTF. Written as DNA, the CDR3 is TGCAGCGTTGAGTCTTTTGGCTACACCTTC.